The 24 T cell receptor beta chains below were found in one sample sequenced in a study of T cell responses to AZD1222 COVID-19 vaccine. Sequencing used immunoSEQ multiplex PCR; TCRdb keeps in-frame clones, though not all of them. Found here are 150,000 or so clones, 75% to 90% of them singletons; the top ten hold about 3.8%. Specimen: peripheral blood, collected on day 0 of MenACWY control vaccination. The receptors here all came from an adult in good health.

This clone was seen ten or more times. The chain carries TRBV5-5 and TRBJ1-3; D gene unclear. This CDR3 spans 12 amino acids. Trimming removed 2 bases from V and 0 bases from J, with 0 bases in between. Germline assignment: CDR1 SGHKS and CDR2 YYEKEE (reference sequence). The CDR3 nucleotides read TGTGCCAGCAGCTTCTCTGGAAACACCATATATTTT. It yields the protein CASSFSGNTIYF. The full variable domain, completed using reference TRBV5-5 and TRBJ1-3, is DAGVTQSPTHLIKTRGQQVTLRCSPISGHKSVSWYQQVLGQGPQFIFQYYEKEERGRGNFPDRFSARQFPNYSSELNVNALLLGDSALYLCASSFSGNTIYFGEGSWLTVV.

V usage is TRBV28 and J usage is TRBJ2-7; no firm D call. Germline V gives CDR1 MDHEN, CDR2 SYDVKM. The CDR3 has 13 amino acids. The V end lost 2 bases, the J end lost 1 base, and 6 bases lay between the germline ends. CDR3: CASSLSRSYEQYV. The CDR3, as DNA: TGTGCCAGCAGTTTAAGTAGGTCCTACGAGCAGTACGTC.

The rearrangement joins TRBV7-3 to TRBJ2-1, with TRBD1 matching 9 bases. Germline trimming cut 5 bases from V and 5 bases from J; bases unmatched to any gene: 4. There are 14 residues in the CDR3. Germline V gives CDR1 SGHTA, CDR2 FQGTGA. The chain's CDR3 is CASSAGQGHNEQFF. In DNA form, the CDR3 reads TGTGCCAGCAGCGCGGGACAGGGACACAATGAGCAGTTCTTC.

This chain links TRBV10-1 with TRBJ1-5, with TRBD1 identical over 8 bases. V shed 2 bases, J shed 9 bases, and the junction held 9 bases outside the gene matches. The germline CDR1 and CDR2 sequences are WNHNN and SYGVQD (reference sequence). This CDR3 is 15 amino acids long. In nucleotides, the CDR3 is TGCGCCAGCAGTGAGATAGGACAGGGACCAGGGCCCCAGCATTTT. This gives the protein CASSEIGQGPGPQHF.

The V gene is TRBV11-2, the J gene TRBJ2-3; 14 positions agree with TRBD2. The ends lost 8 bases at V and 0 bases at J; junction bases unmatched: 7. The CDR3 spans 17 residues. Per the germline V gene, CDR1 is SGHAT and CDR2 is FQNNGV. The CDR3 region is CASSRLAGGTSTDTQYF. DNA for the CDR3: TGTGCCAGCTCGAGACTAGCGGGGGGGACTAGCACAGATACGCAGTATTTT.

The gene calls are TRBV11-2 and TRBJ2-5; D possibly corresponds to TRBD1 (5 bases). This CDR3 is built from 19 residues. V lost 0 bases to trimming and J lost 5 bases, with 25 bases between them. Per germline, CDR1 SGHAT and CDR2 FQNNGV. The CDR3 here is CASSLEETANGPNRETQYF. For the CDR3, the DNA is TGTGCCAGCAGCTTAGAGGAGACAGCCAACGGGCCAAATAGGGAGACCCAGTACTTC.

The rearrangement joins TRBV27 to TRBJ2-7; D possibly corresponds to TRBD1 (6 bases). The CDR3 runs to 15 residues. The V gene lost 2 bases and the J gene lost 6 bases, with 17 bases spanning the gap. Germline V gene sequence: CDR1 MNHEY, CDR2 SMNVEV (reference sequence). CDR3 nucleotides: TGTGCCAGCAGTTTACAACAGGGTGTCCAGAGCGAGCAGTACTTC. Translation: CASSLQQGVQSEQYF.

The chain combines TRBV4-1 with TRBJ2-1, with D perhaps matching TRBD2 (6 bases). CDR3 length: 15 amino acids. Looked up from germline, CDR1 is MGHRA and CDR2 is YSYEKL. The V end was cut by 2 bases, the J end by 8 bases, with 16 bases between. The CDR3 loop reads CASSQPTSSRYEQFF. CDR3 coding DNA: TGCGCCAGCAGCCAACCGACTAGTTCCCGGTATGAGCAGTTCTTC.

The chain combines TRBV20-1 with TRBJ1-1, with D maybe TRBD1 (6 bases). The CDR3 has 15 residues. V was cut by 3 bases and J by 4 bases, with 18 bases left in between. Germline V gene sequence: CDR1 DFQATT, CDR2 SNEGSKA (reference sequence). This CDR3 is CSASFGGTGVTEAFF. The DNA for the CDR3 is TGCAGTGCTAGTTTCGGGGGCACCGGGGTCACTGAAGCTTTCTTT.

The genes are TRBV6-6 and TRBJ1-5, with a weak D call TRBD1 (5 bases). Germline V gene lookup returns CDR1 MNHNY and CDR2 SVGAGI (reference sequence). Deletions cut 8 bases from V and 3 bases from J, with 20 bases between. This CDR3 comprises 16 residues. The CDR3 spells CASCQGARGFNQPQHF. DNA of the CDR3: TGTGCCAGCTGTCAAGGGGCAAGGGGATTCAATCAGCCCCAGCATTTT.

The chain recombines TRBV18 with TRBJ2-7; 8 nucleotides align to TRBD2. The germline V gene encodes CDR1 KGHSH and CDR2 LQKENI. Trimming cost V 3 bases and J 12 bases; bases outside gene matches: 13. CDR3 length: 14 residues. DNA for the CDR3: TGTGCCAGCTCACCCGGGGGGGCAGGGCCGGGCCTGTACGTC. It yields the protein CASSPGGAGPGLYV.

This clone showed up just a few times. The rearrangement joins TRBV2 to TRBJ2-1; TRBD2 matches 10 bases. The germline V gene has CDR1 SNHLY and CDR2 FYNNEI. Trimming at V came to 6 bases and at J to 6 bases, leaving 14 bases not matched to a gene. The CDR3 spans 17 residues. CDR3 loop: CASRAASGGVGRNEQFF. The CDR3 region has the DNA TGTGCCAGCAGGGCGGCTAGCGGGGGCGTAGGACGCAATGAGCAGTTCTTC.

V gene TRBV7-8 combines with J gene TRBJ1-2; D possibly corresponds to TRBD1 (5 bases). V lost 0 bases and J lost 3, with 11 bases in between. CDR3 length: 15 amino acids. CDR1 and CDR2 from the germline V gene are SGHVS and FQNEAQ. The CDR3 sequence is CASSLASGTDYGYTF. The DNA of the CDR3 is TGTGCCAGCAGCTTAGCCTCCGGGACGGACTATGGCTACACCTTC.

The chain links TRBV12-5 to TRBJ2-1; TRBD2 agrees at 9 bases. This CDR3 comprises 14 residues. The J segment lost 7 bases and the V segment lost 6 bases, leaving 7 bases of the junction unmatched. CDR1 LGHNT and CDR2 FRNRAP come from the germline V gene. This CDR3 is CASGTGTSRNEQFF. CDR3 sequence (DNA): TGTGCTAGTGGAACCGGGACTAGCAGGAATGAGCAGTTCTTC.

This clone was observed a few times. The V gene is TRBV11-3, the J gene TRBJ2-2; no firm D call. Trimming stripped 2 bases from V and 3 bases from J, with 4 bases between. Per germline, CDR1 SGHNT and CDR2 YENEEA. CDR3 size: 13 residues. The CDR3 loop reads CASSLSDTGELFF. CDR3 DNA: TGTGCCAGCAGCTTATCGGACACCGGGGAGCTGTTTTTT.

Only one count was recorded for this clone. The chain couples TRBV19 to TRBJ2-2, with 9 bases lining up with TRBD1. V lost 7 bases and J lost 1; bases outside the gene matches: 7. The CDR3 totals 16 residues. Germline-derived CDR1 and CDR2 are LNHDA and SQIVND (reference sequence). The CDR3 DNA reads TGTGCCAGTACCGCGGGACAGGGAAAGAACACCGGGGAGCTGTTTTTT. As protein: CASTAGQGKNTGELFF.

The chain joins TRBV6-1 to TRBJ2-6, with D perhaps matching TRBD1 (5 bases). Germline V lookup: CDR1 MNHNS, CDR2 SASEGT. The CDR3 contains 15 residues. V lost 2 bases and J 0 bases, leaving 5 bases between the germline ends. The CDR3 DNA reads as TGTGCCAGCAGTGAACAGGGCTCTGGGGCCAACGTCCTGACTTTC. The encoded protein is CASSEQGSGANVLTF.

Only a few counts were recorded for this clone. V gene TRBV7-6 combines with J gene TRBJ2-1, with 10 nucleotides matching TRBD2. Trimming cost V 3 bases and J 8 bases; bases outside gene matches: 1. The CDR3 spans 13 residues. Germline V CDR1 and CDR2: SGHVS, FNYEAQ. CDR3 amino acids: CASSLGTSDEQFF. The DNA for the CDR3 is TGTGCCAGCAGCTTGGGGACTAGCGATGAGCAGTTCTTC. The full variable domain, completed using reference TRBV7-6 and TRBJ2-1, is GAGVSQSPRYKVTKRGQDVALRCDPISGHVSLYWYRQALGQGPEFLTYFNYEAQQDKSGLPNDRFSAERPEGSISTLTIQRTEQRDSAMYRCASSLGTSDEQFFGPGTRLTVL.

This clone was found a few times. V gene TRBV20-1 combines with J gene TRBJ2-3, with D perhaps TRBD1 or TRBD2 (5 bases each). Trimming took 3 bases from V and 4 from J, leaving 20 bases between them. The CDR3 spans 16 residues. CDR1 and CDR2 (germline): DFQATT, SNEGSKA (reference sequence). CDR3 amino acids: CSASFLPGPHPDTQYF. CDR3 bases: TGCAGTGCTAGTTTCTTGCCGGGGCCCCACCCAGATACGCAGTATTTT.

J is TRBJ1-2 and V is TRBV30, with unresolved D. In germline, CDR1 is GTSNPN, CDR2 SVGIG (reference sequence). The V and J ends lost 2 bases and 0 bases respectively, with 10 bases between them. CDR3 length equals 14 residues. The CDR3 bases are TGTGCCTGGAGTAGTAAGGGAGCTAACTATGGCTACACCTTC. It specifies CAWSSKGANYGYTF.

The chain uses TRBV21-1 and TRBJ2-3; whether TRBD2, the table's D call, matches the DNA was not checked. TRBV21-1 is a documented pseudogene. CDR3 length equals 15 residues. CDR3 loop: CASSTMGGVGRTQYF. The CDR3 DNA reads TGTGCCAGCAGCACAATGGGGGGTGTGGGGAGGACGCAGTATTTT.

This clone occurred a few times. This sequence joins TRBV5-1 and TRBJ1-1; D unresolved. Trimming shortened V by 3 bases and J by 0 bases, and 12 bases separated the two germline ends. CDR1 is SGHRS, CDR2 YFSETQ, per germline. This CDR3 has 15 amino acids. The CDR3 protein is CASSSGRILNTEAFF. The CDR3 bases are TGCGCCAGCAGCTCTGGACGGATATTGAACACTGAAGCTTTCTTT.

The chain has TRBV6-2 or TRBV6-3 and TRBJ2-5; no reliable D call. Germline lookup yields CDR1 MNHEY and CDR2 SVGEGT. CDR3 length: 12 amino acids. V lost 2 bases to trimming and J lost 2 bases, with 3 bases between them. Written as DNA, the CDR3 is TGTGCCAGCAGTTACCCTCAAGAGACCCAGTACTTC. Its protein is CASSYPQETQYF.

This sequence joins TRBV29-1 and TRBJ2-5, with 10 bases that match TRBD1. The CDR3 is made up of 14 amino acids. V lost 3 bases, J lost 3 bases, and 4 bases stayed unmatched. Germline V gene data show CDR1 as SQVTM and CDR2 as ANQGSEA. For the CDR3, the DNA is TGCAGCGTTGATAGGGACAGGGGAAAAGAGACCCAGTACTTC. Amino acids: CSVDRDRGKETQYF.